The clone carrying this TCR beta chain was seen once. In the original processing: Researchers report that nucleated cell counts were estimated from reference gene primer amplification. Profiled with immunoSEQ multiplex PCR; TCRdb holds only in-frame clones, not every one. That table gives V, J and clone size, and the DNA gave D and trimming. The sample lists about 160,000 clones, 70% to 80% occurring once. J gave up 4 bases and V 2 bases, and 1 base lay outside the gene matches. Germline V CDR1 and CDR2: ENHRY, SYGVKD. This CDR3 region has 13 residues. The Seattle patients joined while their infection was active and were tracked longitudinally afterward. This sample was taken from a study of blood T cell repertoires in COVID-19. Whole-study context: The study drew acute and convalescent COVID-19 samples from the United States, Italy and Spain.

The chain uses TRBV10-3 and TRBJ1-2; 7 bases are shared with TRBD1. Specimen: peripheral blood. This TCR was sampled from a woman aged 60-75 years with COVID-19, enrolled during active disease. As DNA, the CDR3 is TGTGCCATCAGTGAGGGACAGGTCTATGGCTACACCTTC. It yields the protein CAISEGQVYGYTF.